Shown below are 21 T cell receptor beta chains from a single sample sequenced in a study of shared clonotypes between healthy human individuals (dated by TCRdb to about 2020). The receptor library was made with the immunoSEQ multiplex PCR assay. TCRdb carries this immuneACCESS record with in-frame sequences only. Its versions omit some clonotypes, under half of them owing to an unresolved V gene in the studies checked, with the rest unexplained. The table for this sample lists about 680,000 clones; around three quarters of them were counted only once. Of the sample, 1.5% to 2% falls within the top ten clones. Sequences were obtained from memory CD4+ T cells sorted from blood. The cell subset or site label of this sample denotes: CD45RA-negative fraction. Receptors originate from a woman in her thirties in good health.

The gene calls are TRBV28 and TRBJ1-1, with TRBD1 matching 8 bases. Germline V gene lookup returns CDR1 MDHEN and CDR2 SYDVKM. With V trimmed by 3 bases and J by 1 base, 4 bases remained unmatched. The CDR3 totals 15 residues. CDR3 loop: CASSFRGQGNTEAFF. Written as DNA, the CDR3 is TGTGCCAGCAGTTTCAGGGGGCAGGGGAACACTGAAGCTTTCTTT.

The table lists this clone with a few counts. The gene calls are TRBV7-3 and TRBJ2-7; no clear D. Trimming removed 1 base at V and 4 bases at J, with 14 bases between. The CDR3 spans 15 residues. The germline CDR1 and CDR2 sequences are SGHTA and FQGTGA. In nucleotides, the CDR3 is TGTGCCAGCAGCTTAAAAGCGTCGGCTCCTTACGAGCAGTACTTC. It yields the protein CASSLKASAPYEQYF.

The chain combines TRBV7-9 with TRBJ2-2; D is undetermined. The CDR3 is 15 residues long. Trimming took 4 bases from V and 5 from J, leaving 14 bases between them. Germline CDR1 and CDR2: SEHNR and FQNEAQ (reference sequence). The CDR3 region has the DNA TGTGCCAGCAGCTCCGTAGGGCTAAGGACCGGGGAGCTGTTTTTT. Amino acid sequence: CASSSVGLRTGELFF. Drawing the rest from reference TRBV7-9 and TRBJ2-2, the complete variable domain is DTGVSQNPRHKITKRGQNVTFRCDPISEHNRLYWYRQTLGQGPEFLTYFQNEAQLEKSRLLSDRFSAERPKGSFSTLEIQRTEQGDSAMYLCASSSVGLRTGELFFGEGSRLTVL.

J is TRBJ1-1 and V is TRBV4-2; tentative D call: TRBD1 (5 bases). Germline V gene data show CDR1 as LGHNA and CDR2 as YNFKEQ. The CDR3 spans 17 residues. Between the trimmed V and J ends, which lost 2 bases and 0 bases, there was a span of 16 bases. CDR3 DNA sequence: TGTGCCAGCAGCCAAAGCGTCGCAGGGCCCCTGAACACTGAAGCTTTCTTT. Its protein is CASSQSVAGPLNTEAFF.

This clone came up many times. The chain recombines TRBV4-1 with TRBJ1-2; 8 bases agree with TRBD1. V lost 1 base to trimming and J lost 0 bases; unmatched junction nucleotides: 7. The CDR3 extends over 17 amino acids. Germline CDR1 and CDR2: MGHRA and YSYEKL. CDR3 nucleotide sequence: TGCGCCAGCAGCCAAGGGGACAGGTCAGAAGCTAACTATGGCTACACCTTC. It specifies CASSQGDRSEANYGYTF.

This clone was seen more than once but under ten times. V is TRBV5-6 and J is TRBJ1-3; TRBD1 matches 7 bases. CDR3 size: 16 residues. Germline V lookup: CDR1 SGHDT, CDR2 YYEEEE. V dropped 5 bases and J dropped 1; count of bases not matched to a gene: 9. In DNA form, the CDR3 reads TGTGCCAGCAGTGAGTACAGGGGATCTTCTGGAAACACCATATATTTT. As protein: CASSEYRGSSGNTIYF.

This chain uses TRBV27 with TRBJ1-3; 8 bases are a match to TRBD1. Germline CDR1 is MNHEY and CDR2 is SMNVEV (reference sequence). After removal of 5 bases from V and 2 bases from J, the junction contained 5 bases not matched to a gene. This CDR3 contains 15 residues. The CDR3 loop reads CASSADRGAGNTIYF. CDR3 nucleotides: TGTGCCAGCAGTGCAGACAGGGGAGCTGGAAACACCATATATTTT.

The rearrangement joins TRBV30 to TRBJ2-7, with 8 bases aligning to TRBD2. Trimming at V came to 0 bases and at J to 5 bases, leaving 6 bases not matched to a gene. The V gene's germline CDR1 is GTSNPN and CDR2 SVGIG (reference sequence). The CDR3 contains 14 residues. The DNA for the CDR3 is TGTGCCTGGAGTGTACAGCGGGAGCCTCACGAGCAGTACTTC. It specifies CAWSVQREPHEQYF.

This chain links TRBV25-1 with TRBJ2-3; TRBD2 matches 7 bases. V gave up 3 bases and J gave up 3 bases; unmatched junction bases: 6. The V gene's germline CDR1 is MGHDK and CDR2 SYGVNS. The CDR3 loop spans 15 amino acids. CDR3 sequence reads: CASSDSSGQTDTQYF. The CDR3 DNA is TGTGCCAGCAGTGATAGTAGCGGGCAAACAGATACGCAGTATTTT.

Here the CDR3 DNA reads TGTGCCACCAGCAGAGATGGTAGCGGGAGAAACGAGCAGTACTTC. The encoded protein is CATSRDGSGRNEQYF. V gene TRBV15 combines with J gene TRBJ2-7, with 9 bases matching TRBD2. CDR1 is LNHNV, CDR2 YYDKDF, per germline (reference sequence). V dropped 0 bases and J dropped 5; count of bases not matched to a gene: 5. This CDR3 spans 15 amino acids.

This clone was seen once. As DNA, the CDR3 is TGTGCCAGCAGTTTGCGAGGGGTGGTGTTGGACACCGGGGGGGAGCTGTTTTTT. Residues: CASSLRGVVLDTGGELFF. This rearrangement joins TRBV27 to TRBJ2-2, with D perhaps TRBD1 or TRBD2 (5 bases each). Trimming removed 3 bases at V and 8 bases at J, with 25 bases between. Germline-derived CDR1 and CDR2 are MNHEY and SMNVEV (reference sequence). The CDR3 spans 18 residues.

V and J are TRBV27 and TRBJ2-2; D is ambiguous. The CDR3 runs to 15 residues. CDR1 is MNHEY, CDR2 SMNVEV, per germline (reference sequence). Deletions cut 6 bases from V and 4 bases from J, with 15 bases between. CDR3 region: CASSTDPELTGELFF. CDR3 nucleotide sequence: TGTGCCAGCAGCACAGACCCAGAGCTCACCGGGGAGCTGTTTTTT.

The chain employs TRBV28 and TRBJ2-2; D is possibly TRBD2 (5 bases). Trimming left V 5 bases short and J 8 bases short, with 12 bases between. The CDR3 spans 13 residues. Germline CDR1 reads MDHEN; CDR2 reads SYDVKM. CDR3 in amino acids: CASSLYRGGELFF. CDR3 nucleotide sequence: TGTGCCAGCAGTCTATACCGCGGGGGGGAGCTGTTTTTT.

The CDR3 bases are TGTGCCAGCAGCCTGCGACCGGTCCATACGCAGTATTTT. Amino acids: CASSLRPVHTQYF. The rearrangement uses TRBV5-8 and TRBJ2-3; D gene ambiguous. The length of the CDR3 is 13 residues. Trimming took 4 bases from V and 7 from J, leaving 13 bases between them. The germline V gene encodes CDR1 SGHTS and CDR2 YDEGEE.

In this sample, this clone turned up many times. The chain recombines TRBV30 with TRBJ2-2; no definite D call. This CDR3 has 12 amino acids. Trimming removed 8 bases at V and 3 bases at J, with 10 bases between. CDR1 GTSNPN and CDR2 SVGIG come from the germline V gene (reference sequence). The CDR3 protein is CARRDYTGELFF. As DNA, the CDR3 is TGTGCCCGTAGGGATTACACCGGGGAGCTGTTTTTT.

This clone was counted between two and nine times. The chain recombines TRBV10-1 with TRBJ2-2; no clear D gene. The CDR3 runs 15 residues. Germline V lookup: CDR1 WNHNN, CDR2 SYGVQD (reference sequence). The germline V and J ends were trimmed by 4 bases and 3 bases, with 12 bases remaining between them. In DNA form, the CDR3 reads TGCGCCAGCAGTGCGACTCTTCAGGACACCGGGGAGCTGTTTTTT. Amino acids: CASSATLQDTGELFF.

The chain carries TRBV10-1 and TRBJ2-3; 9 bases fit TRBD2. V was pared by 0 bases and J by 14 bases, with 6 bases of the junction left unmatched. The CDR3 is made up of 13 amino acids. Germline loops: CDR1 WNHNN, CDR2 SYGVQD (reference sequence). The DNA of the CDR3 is TGCGCCAGCAGTGAGTCTTGGCTAGCGGGACGGTATTTT. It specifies CASSESWLAGRYF.

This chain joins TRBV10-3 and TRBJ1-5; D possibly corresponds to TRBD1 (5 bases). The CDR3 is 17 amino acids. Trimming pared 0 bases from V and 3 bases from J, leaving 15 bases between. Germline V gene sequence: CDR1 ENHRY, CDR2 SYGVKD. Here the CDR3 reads CAISESGLPSTNQPQHF. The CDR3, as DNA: TGTGCCATCAGTGAGTCGGGGCTCCCAAGTACCAATCAGCCCCAGCATTTT.

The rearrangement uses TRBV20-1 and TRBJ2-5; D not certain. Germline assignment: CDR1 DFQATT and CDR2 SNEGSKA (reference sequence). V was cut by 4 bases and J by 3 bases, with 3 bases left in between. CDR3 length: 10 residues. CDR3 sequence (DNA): TGCAGTGCTATGGAAGAGACCCAGTACTTC. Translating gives CSAMEETQYF.

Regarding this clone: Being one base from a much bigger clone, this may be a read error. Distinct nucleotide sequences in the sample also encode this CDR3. Here the CDR3 reads CASSSASGGYNEQFF. CDR3 sequence (DNA): TGCGCCAGCAGCTCGGCTAGCGGGGGGTACAATGAGCAGTTCTTC. The genes are TRBV5-1 and TRBJ2-1; 11 bases line up with TRBD2. The CDR3 is made up of 15 amino acids. Germline-derived CDR1 and CDR2 are SGHRS and YFSETQ. Germline trimming cut 3 bases from V and 4 bases from J; bases unmatched to any gene: 3.

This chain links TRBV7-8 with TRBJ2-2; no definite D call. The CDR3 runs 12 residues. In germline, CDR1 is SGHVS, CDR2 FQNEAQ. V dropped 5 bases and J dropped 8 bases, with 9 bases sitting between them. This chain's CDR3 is CASSPMRGELFF. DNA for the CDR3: TGTGCCAGCAGCCCGATGAGGGGGGAGCTGTTTTTT.